The 24 T cell receptor beta chains reported below all come from one sample, sequenced in a study of metastatic and nonmetastatic thyroid tumors. TCRdb re-clonotyped the PCR reads via MiXCR. The table lists some 25,000 clones, 19% of them singletons. Until they underwent thyroid surgery, no patient had received any treatment. Sequencing input: blood. These receptor sequences come from a male donor with papillary thyroid cancer or a benign thyroid nodule (not recorded which). Some clones in this sample may be carry-over from other donors' samples.

This clone was observed at least ten times. This rearrangement joins TRBV11-2 to TRBJ2-7; 10 bases match TRBD2. The V gene's germline CDR1 is SGHAT and CDR2 FQNNGV. The ends lost 3 bases at V and 6 bases at J; junction bases unmatched: 5. The CDR3 loop spans 14 amino acids. CDR3 amino acids: CASSFPGTSVEQYF. CDR3 DNA sequence: TGTGCCAGCAGCTTTCCCGGGACTAGCGTCGAGCAGTACTTC. The full variable domain, its missing parts supplied by reference TRBV11-2 and TRBJ2-7, is EAGVAQSPRYKIIEKRQSVAFWCNPISGHATLYWYQQILGQGPKLLIQFQNNGVVDDSQLPKDRFSAERLKGVDSTLKIQPAKLEDSAVYLCASSFPGTSVEQYFGPGTRLTVT.

The table lists this clone with many counts. For the CDR3, the DNA is TGTGCCAGCAGCTTAGGGGTAGAGACCCAGTACTTC. Its translation is CASSLGVETQYF. This sequence joins TRBV11-2 and TRBJ2-5; D unclear. Per the germline V gene, CDR1 is SGHAT and CDR2 is FQNNGV. The CDR3 consists of 12 residues. The ends were cut back, 1 base at V and 4 bases at J, with 4 bases in the middle.

In its sample, this clone was seen many times. This chain connects TRBV5-1 to TRBJ2-1; D not certain. This CDR3 is 11 amino acids long. Per the germline V gene, CDR1 is SGHRS and CDR2 is YFSETQ. V lost 0 bases, J lost 10 bases, and 5 bases lay in between. The CDR3 loop reads CASSLATEQFF. CDR3 nucleotide sequence: TGCGCCAGCAGCTTGGCAACGGAGCAGTTCTTC.

This clone occurred many times. CDR3 in DNA: TGCGCCAGCAGCCAAGGACCGGGCGGCTACGAGCAGTACTTC. It translates to CASSQGPGGYEQYF. The chain has TRBV5-1 and TRBJ2-7, with D unresolved. The CDR3 has 14 residues. Germline assignment: CDR1 SGHRS and CDR2 YFSETQ. Trimming removed 4 bases at V and 3 bases at J, with 14 bases between.

Ten or more counts support this clone. Here the CDR3 DNA reads TGCAGTGCTAGAGAAGCGGGAGAGTACAATGAGCAGTTCTTC. Residues: CSAREAGEYNEQFF. This chain uses TRBV20-1 with TRBJ2-1, with 8 bases aligning to TRBD2. This CDR3 comprises 14 residues. V shed 0 bases and J 4 bases; nucleotides not matched to a gene: 2. Germline V gene data show CDR1 as DFQATT and CDR2 as SNEGSKA (reference sequence).

This clone was observed a few times. This chain connects TRBV7-3 to TRBJ2-3; TRBD1 aligns across 8 bases. The CDR3 spans 15 residues. Germline CDR1 reads SGHTA; CDR2 reads FQGTGA. Unmatched junction bases numbered 13, after V lost 11 bases and J lost 3 bases. Here the CDR3 DNA reads TGTGCCTCTTCCCTTCCAGGGGGCGGGACAGATACGCAGTATTTT. It encodes CASSLPGGGTDTQYF.

The chain is built from TRBV20-1 and TRBJ2-7; the match to TRBD2 covers 9 bases. With V trimmed by 5 bases and J by 7 bases, 12 bases remained unmatched. Per the germline V gene, CDR1 is DFQATT and CDR2 is SNEGSKA (reference sequence). This CDR3 contains 14 residues. The CDR3 DNA reads TGCAGTGCTGCCGCCGGCGGGGGGGGGCGGGAGCAGTACTTC. It is translated as CSAAAGGGGREQYF.

This clone was seen repeatedly, ten times or more. The chain employs TRBV5-6 and TRBJ2-5; D gene uncertain. The CDR3 totals 15 residues. V gave up 4 bases and J gave up 2 bases, with 15 bases separating them. In germline, CDR1 is SGHDT, CDR2 YYEEEE. Here the CDR3 reads CASSLLSLGQETQYF. In nucleotides, the CDR3 is TGTGCCAGCAGCCTCCTGTCCTTAGGACAAGAGACCCAGTACTTC.

This clone was detected ten times or more. The chain joins TRBV2 to TRBJ2-7; D remains unclear. Germline lookup yields CDR1 SNHLY and CDR2 FYNNEI. The CDR3 consists of 16 residues. Trimming cost V 1 base and J 1 base, with 14 bases left between them. CDR3 in amino acids: CASSEDGRAGSYEQYF. The DNA for the CDR3 is TGTGCCAGCAGTGAAGATGGTAGGGCCGGATCCTACGAGCAGTACTTC.

Comments on this clone: The junction differs from germline at one of its ends, possibly a read error. The chain combines TRBV11-2 with TRBJ1-5; the D is unclear. CDR3 length: 13 residues. CDR1 SGHAT and CDR2 FQNNGV come from the germline V gene. In DNA, the CDR3 is TGTGCCAGCAGCTTAGAGGAAGACCAGCCCCAGAATTTT. As protein: CASSLEEDQPQNF.

In its sample, this clone was seen many times. A single base separates this from a much larger clone, so it may be a read error. The genes are TRBV12-3 or TRBV12-4 and TRBJ1-4, with D perhaps TRBD1 (5 bases). The CDR3 runs to 13 residues. The CDR3 is CASSLVEGERLFF. As DNA, the CDR3 is TGTGCCAGCAGTTTAGTTGAAGGGGAAAGACTGTTTTTT.

The chain uses TRBV18 and TRBJ1-1; weak D call: TRBD1 (5 bases). Germline V gives CDR1 KGHSH, CDR2 LQKENI. The germline V and J ends were trimmed by 6 bases and 11 bases, with 22 bases remaining between them. The CDR3 is made up of 14 amino acids. The CDR3 bases are TGTGCCAGCTCTATTACGGACACTAACTTTTACGCTTTCTTT. Translating it yields CASSITDTNFYAFF.

This clone was seen at least ten times. A much larger clone lies one base from this, so it may be a read error. The gene calls are TRBV18 and TRBJ2-7; 10 bases are shared with TRBD1. The V and J ends lost 3 bases and 6 bases, in that order; junction bases with no gene match: 8. The CDR3 contains 15 residues. Germline values: CDR1 KGHSH, CDR2 LQKENI. The CDR3 DNA follows: TGTGCCAGCTCACCTAAGGACAGGGGGAGGGCCGAGCAGTACTTC. Translated, it gives CASSPKDRGRAEQYF. Supplemented by reference TRBV18 and TRBJ2-7, the full variable domain reads NAGVMQNPRHLVRRRGQEARLRCSPMKGHSHVYWYRQLPEEGLKFMVYLQKENIIDESGMPKERFSAEFPKEGPSILRIQQVVRGDSAAYFCASSPKDRGRAEQYFGPGTRLTVT.

The chain carries TRBV11-2 and TRBJ2-2; 13 bases are shared with TRBD2. V shed 5 bases and J 5 bases; nucleotides not matched to a gene: 11. This CDR3 comprises 18 residues. Looked up from germline, CDR1 is SGHAT and CDR2 is FQNNGV. CDR3 DNA: TGTGCCAGCAGCCCTTGGGGCCCGGGACTAGCGGGGACCGGGGAGCTGTTTTTT. Protein product: CASSPWGPGLAGTGELFF.

This clone was observed many times. This chain uses TRBV5-5 with TRBJ2-5, with D possibly TRBD1 on 6 matching bases. This CDR3 is 15 amino acids long. The V gene lost 0 bases and the J gene lost 9 bases, with 18 bases spanning the gap. The germline CDR1 and CDR2 sequences are SGHKS and YYEKEE (reference sequence). CDR3 loop: CASSLARAGDRAQYF. Written as DNA, the CDR3 is TGTGCCAGCAGCTTGGCCCGGGCAGGGGATCGGGCCCAGTACTTC. The full variable domain, its missing parts supplied by reference TRBV5-5 and TRBJ2-5, is DAGVTQSPTHLIKTRGQQVTLRCSPISGHKSVSWYQQVLGQGPQFIFQYYEKEERGRGNFPDRFSARQFPNYSSELNVNALLLGDSALYLCASSLARAGDRAQYFGPGTRLLVL.

The rearrangement links TRBV2 to TRBJ2-1; D unclear. The CDR3 is 12 amino acids. Germline-derived CDR1 and CDR2 are SNHLY and FYNNEI. Trimming stripped 5 bases from V and 3 bases from J, with 5 bases between. CDR3 sequence (DNA): TGTGCCAGCAGTTTCCTCTACAATGAGCAGTTCTTC. Translating it yields CASSFLYNEQFF.

This clone was detected ten times or more. The J gene is TRBJ2-5, the V gene TRBV5-6; weak D call: TRBD2 (6 bases). Between the trimmed V and J ends, which lost 6 bases and 1 base, there was a span of 19 bases. The CDR3 spans 16 residues. CDR1 and CDR2 from the germline V gene are SGHDT and YYEEEE. The DNA for the CDR3 is TGTGCCAGCACCCCGGCGGGGACGCCTAGCCAAGAGACCCAGTACTTC. Residues: CASTPAGTPSQETQYF.

This clone was seen repeatedly, ten times or more. This CDR3 is also generated by other DNA sequences in the sample. DNA for the CDR3: TGTGCCAGTAGTATATTTCCCGGGAGGGCCAAGGAGGAGACCCAGTACTTC. Translation gives CASSIFPGRAKEETQYF. This chain links TRBV19 with TRBJ2-5, with 8 bases identical to TRBD2. Looked up from germline, CDR1 is LNHDA and CDR2 is SQIVND (reference sequence). V lost 2 bases, J lost 5 bases, and 13 bases stayed unmatched. The CDR3 is made up of 17 amino acids.

The CDR3 loop is CANIPGGRSEAFF. In DNA, the CDR3 is TGTGCCAACATCCCTGGGGGACGAAGTGAAGCTTTCTTT. The chain employs TRBV6-1 and TRBJ1-1; possibly TRBD1 for D (5 bases). Trimming removed 10 bases at V and 7 bases at J, with 19 bases between. The CDR3 length is 13 residues. The germline V gene has CDR1 MNHNS and CDR2 SASEGT.

By share of the sample, this clone is medium-sized. The chain employs TRBV15 and TRBJ2-5, with a tentative D call TRBD1 (7 bases). Germline V gives CDR1 LNHNV, CDR2 YYDKDF (reference sequence). The ends were cut back, 0 bases at V and 7 bases at J, with 15 bases in the middle. The CDR3 extends over 15 amino acids. The CDR3 DNA reads TGTGCCACCAGCAGAGAATTGGGGCAGGGGGGGACCCAGTACTTC. Protein sequence: CATSRELGQGGTQYF.

This chain connects TRBV20-1 to TRBJ2-3; D uncertain. CDR3 size: 13 residues. V shed 7 bases and J shed 2 bases, with 13 bases lying between them. In germline, CDR1 is DFQATT, CDR2 SNEGSKA (reference sequence). This CDR3 reads CSEIAAITDTQYF. The CDR3 nucleotides are TGCAGTGAAATAGCAGCCATCACAGATACGCAGTATTTT.

The table lists this clone with many counts. The gene calls are TRBV11-2 and TRBJ2-7; 10 bases align to TRBD2. Per the germline V gene, CDR1 is SGHAT and CDR2 is FQNNGV. V shed 5 bases and J 2 bases; nucleotides not matched to a gene: 3. This CDR3 region has 14 residues. DNA of the CDR3: TGTGCCAGCAGCCGGACTAGCGGAGCCTACGAGCAGTACTTC. The encoded protein is CASSRTSGAYEQYF.

This clone was observed at least ten times. V gene TRBV7-9 combines with J gene TRBJ2-5; the D gene is possibly TRBD2 (6 bases). Per the germline V gene, CDR1 is SEHNR and CDR2 is FQNEAQ (reference sequence). V shed 3 bases and J shed 0 bases, with 8 bases lying between them. The CDR3 covers 14 residues. The CDR3 spells CASSFRRDQETQYF. The CDR3 nucleotides are TGTGCCAGCAGCTTCCGGAGGGACCAAGAGACCCAGTACTTC.

In this sample, this clone turned up many times. The rearrangement links TRBV7-9 to TRBJ1-1; D not certain. V was clipped by 5 bases and J by 5 bases, with 12 bases between them. The CDR3 has 13 amino acids. Germline CDR1 SEHNR, CDR2 FQNEAQ (reference sequence). CDR3 bases: TGTGCCAGCAGCCGCAGGAGAGGAACTGAAGCTTTCTTT. It encodes CASSRRRGTEAFF.